This T cell receptor (beta chain) was observed in a study of T cells in Graves' hyperthyroidism and ophthalmopathy. Graves' hyperthyroidism without ophthalmopathy progression within 18 months was termed stable. V lost 6 bases to trimming and J lost 7 bases; unmatched junction nucleotides: 8. The CDR3 consists of 15 residues. Amplification yielded TCR beta CDR3 regions, with RNA transcripts as the source. The TCR CDR3 was amplified in a first-round RT-PCR using the HTBI primer set. One entry per CDR3 protein, called by TCRdb with MiXCR from the multiplex PCR reads. The sample holds approximately 330,000 distinct CDR3 sequences, 21% seen once. In this sample, this clonotype turned up many times.

Sequencing was carried out using blood. This clonotype was obtained from a woman between 50 and 59 years old with Graves' hyperthyroidism. This chain connects TRBV12-3 or TRBV12-4 to TRBJ2-1, with TRBD2 matching over 11 bases. CDR3 nucleotide sequence: TGTGCCAGCAGCCCCGTAGCGGGAGGGTGGAATGAGCAGTTCTTC. Protein: CASSPVAGGWNEQFF.